The next 12 T cell receptor beta chains were all read from a single sample in a study of cytomegalovirus exposure and HLA in healthy donors. Use of 60 Vbeta and 13 Jbeta primers characterized the PCR. Data came from immunoSEQ multiplex PCR; TCRdb stores just in-frame clones and leaves some out. This repertoire shows about 200,000 clones, roughly 80% found once; its top ten account for 6% to 8%. The sample taken for sequencing was PBMCs. The receptors were sampled from a woman aged 45-65 years in good health and CMV-seropositive.

The chain combines TRBV30 with TRBJ1-6, with TRBD1 matching over 8 bases. The CDR3 runs to 14 residues. Germline values: CDR1 GTSNPN, CDR2 SVGIG (reference sequence). Unmatched junction bases numbered 5, after V lost 2 bases and J lost 8 bases. CDR3 in amino acids: CAWSRTGRDSPLHF. For the CDR3, the DNA is TGTGCCTGGAGTCGGACAGGGAGGGATTCACCCCTCCACTTT. The entire variable domain, with the rest obtained from reference TRBV30 and TRBJ1-6, is as follows: SQTIHQWPATLVQPVGSPLSLECTVEGTSNPNLYWYRQAAGRGLQLLFYSVGIGQISSEVPQNLSASRPQDRQFILSSKKLLLSDSGFYLCAWSRTGRDSPLHFGNGTRLTVT.

V is TRBV7-5 and J is TRBJ2-7; TRBD1, the D gene given by the table, was not confirmed from the DNA. TRBV7-5 is marked as a pseudogene. The CDR3 loop spans 17 amino acids. CDR3 loop: CVRSLGIRDRCGVRQYF. The CDR3 DNA sequence: TGTGTCAGAAGCTTAGGAATACGGGACAGGTGCGGCGTGCGGCAGTACTTC.

The chain employs TRBV7-6 and TRBJ2-3; D unresolved. Per the germline V gene, CDR1 is SGHVS and CDR2 is FNYEAQ. The length of the CDR3 is 15 residues. The V end lost 2 bases, the J end lost 0 bases, and 9 bases lay between the germline ends. The CDR3: CASSLQIASTDTQYF. The CDR3 DNA is TGTGCCAGCAGCTTACAGATTGCTAGCACAGATACGCAGTATTTT.

V usage is TRBV28 and J usage is TRBJ1-6; 8 bases map to TRBD1. CDR1 and CDR2 (germline): MDHEN, SYDVKM. V lost 6 bases to trimming and J lost 7 bases; unmatched junction nucleotides: 5. The CDR3 has 14 residues. The CDR3 DNA sequence: TGTGCCAGCAGCCGGGACAGGAGGAATTCACCCCTCCACTTT. This sequence encodes CASSRDRRNSPLHF.

This clone was seen just once. The V call is TRBV28, the J call TRBJ2-7; D might be TRBD1 (5 bases). V shed 4 bases and J shed 5 bases, with 15 bases lying between them. This CDR3 spans 14 amino acids. Germline values: CDR1 MDHEN, CDR2 SYDVKM. The DNA of the CDR3 is TGTGCCAGCAGTTCCCCGTCAGGGATCAACGAGCAGTACTTC. Protein: CASSSPSGINEQYF. The variable domain in full, completed from reference TRBV28 and TRBJ2-7, reads DVKVTQSSRYLVKRTGEKVFLECVQDMDHENMFWYRQDPGLGLRLIYFSYDVKMKEKGDIPEGYSVSREKKERFSLILESASTNQTSMYLCASSSPSGINEQYFGPGTRLTVT.

This chain uses TRBV5-1 with TRBJ2-1; 8 bases are shared with TRBD1. V was pared by 1 base and J by 3 bases, with 9 bases of the junction left unmatched. The CDR3 is 17 amino acids. The germline gives CDR1 SGHRS, CDR2 YFSETQ. The CDR3 sequence is CASSLNYQGAGYNEQFF. The CDR3 nucleotides are TGCGCCAGCAGCTTGAATTATCAGGGGGCAGGCTACAATGAGCAGTTCTTC.

The V call is TRBV2, the J call TRBJ2-3; 8 bases align to TRBD2. This CDR3 is 14 amino acids long. V was clipped by 6 bases and J by 5 bases; unmatched bases: 7. Germline V gene sequence: CDR1 SNHLY, CDR2 FYNNEI. The chain's CDR3 is CASSSGGGQDTQYF. The DNA of the CDR3 is TGTGCCAGCAGCAGCGGGGGAGGGCAAGATACGCAGTATTTT.

This chain links TRBV2 with TRBJ1-5; no clear D gene. This CDR3 region has 12 residues. CDR1 and CDR2 from the germline V gene are SNHLY and FYNNEI. Trimming left V 7 bases short and J 6 bases short, with 10 bases between. The CDR3 protein is CASKKHRQPQHF. The CDR3 region has the DNA TGTGCCAGCAAAAAGCATCGTCAGCCCCAGCATTTT.

The CDR3 reads CASSQARTVGSYEQYF. In DNA form, the CDR3 reads TGCGCCAGCAGCCAGGCCCGGACAGTAGGTTCCTACGAGCAGTACTTC. J is TRBJ2-7 and V is TRBV4-1; weak D call: TRBD1 (6 bases). Germline V gives CDR1 MGHRA, CDR2 YSYEKL. The CDR3 is 16 residues long. Trimming removed 3 bases from V and 1 base from J, with 16 bases in between.

This chain uses TRBV14 with TRBJ1-1; D remains ambiguous. V was pared by 4 bases and J by 4 bases, with 16 bases between. Germline V CDR1 and CDR2: SGHDN, FVKESK. There are 15 residues in the CDR3. CDR3 region: CASSLWGGGGTEAFF. The CDR3 DNA follows: TGTGCCAGCAGCCTCTGGGGAGGTGGCGGCACTGAAGCTTTCTTT.

J is TRBJ1-2 and V is TRBV19, with D unresolved. V shed 5 bases and J shed 8 bases, with 12 bases lying between them. CDR3 size: 12 residues. Germline assignment: CDR1 LNHDA and CDR2 SQIVND (reference sequence). CDR3 in amino acids: CASSRRSWGYTF. The CDR3 nucleotides are TGTGCCAGTAGTCGAAGAAGCTGGGGCTACACCTTC.

The rearrangement uses TRBV28 and TRBJ1-5, with a possible D match to TRBD1 (5 bases). This CDR3 region has 15 residues. V was trimmed by 2 bases and J by 1 base, leaving 9 bases between them. Per germline, CDR1 MDHEN and CDR2 SYDVKM. The chain's CDR3 is CASSLRGWSNQPQHF. In DNA, the CDR3 is TGTGCCAGCAGTTTACGGGGGTGGAGCAATCAGCCCCAGCATTTT.